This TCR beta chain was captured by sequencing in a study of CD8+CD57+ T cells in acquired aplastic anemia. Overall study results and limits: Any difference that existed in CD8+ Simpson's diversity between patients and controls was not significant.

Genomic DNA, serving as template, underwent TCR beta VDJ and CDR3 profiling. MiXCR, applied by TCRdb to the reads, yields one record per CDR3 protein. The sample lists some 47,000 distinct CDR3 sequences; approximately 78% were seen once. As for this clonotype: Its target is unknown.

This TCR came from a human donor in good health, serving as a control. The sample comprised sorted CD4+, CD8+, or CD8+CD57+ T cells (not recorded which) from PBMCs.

The CDR3 loop reads CASTIEGDEETQYF. As DNA, the CDR3 is TGTGCCAGCACGATTGAGGGGGATGAAGAGACCCAGTACTTC. The rearrangement joins TRBV2 to TRBJ2-5; the D gene is possibly TRBD1 (6 bases). Germline loops: CDR1 SNHLY, CDR2 FYNNEI. V lost 7 bases and J lost 3, with 15 bases in between. CDR3 size: 14 residues.